The sample holds a few counts of the clone carrying this T cell receptor (beta chain). Antigen: not known. Deletions cut 0 bases from V and 0 bases from J, with 0 bases between. The germline CDR1 and CDR2 sequences are LNHDA and SQIVND (reference sequence). The CDR3 spans 14 residues. The data stem from a study of beta chain features in type 1 diabetes. Study conclusions and caveats: PCR might favor shorter templates, but any such skew would affect patients and controls equally. Compared to healthy donors, patients appeared to have naive, central memory and Treg TCRB repertoires that were more alike. Shortening of TCRB CDR3s, moderate but significant, appeared in all four CD4+ subsets of Type 1 diabetes patients.

TCRB transcripts that were expressed got sequenced, as all of the isolated RNA had been reverse transcribed. Libraries were prepared by immunoSEQ multiplex PCR; TCRdb keeps only in-frame clonotypes and omits some of them. The repertoire holds 500,000 to 800,000 clones, with around 12% as singletons. Sample: naive CD4+ T cells from blood. This sequence joins TRBV19 and TRBJ2-6, with D hard to call. This TCR came from a man aged 25-40 years with type 1 diabetes. In DNA, the CDR3 is TGTGCCAGTAGTATAGACTCTGGGGCCAACGTCCTGACTTTC. Its protein product is CASSIDSGANVLTF.